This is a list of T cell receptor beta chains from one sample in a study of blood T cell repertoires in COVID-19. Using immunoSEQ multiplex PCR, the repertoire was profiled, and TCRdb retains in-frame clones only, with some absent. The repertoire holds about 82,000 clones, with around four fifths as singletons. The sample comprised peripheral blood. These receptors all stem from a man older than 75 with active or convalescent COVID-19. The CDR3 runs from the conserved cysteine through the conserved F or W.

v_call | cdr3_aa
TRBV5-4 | CASSFGGSSYNSPLHF
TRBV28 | CASSPQGASKETQYF
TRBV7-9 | CATRQGAGYQEQFF
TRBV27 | CASSRRGTVNTGELFF
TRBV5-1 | CASSPPKNSGANVLTF
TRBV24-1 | CATSDTGKPQHF
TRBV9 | CASSHGLPDFNEQFF
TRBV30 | CAWSVDSPLNGGNTGELFF
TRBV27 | CASSFLAGGTGADTQYF
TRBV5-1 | CASSFGQFTGANVLTF
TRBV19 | CASSIWTRGGSQPQHF
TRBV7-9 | CASSSGTGIYGYTF
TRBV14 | CASSVRQAGPYGYTF
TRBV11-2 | CASSRLSSGVDGYTF
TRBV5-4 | CASSLGGTAVSGANVLTF
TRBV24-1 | CATSDSKDSPQETQYF
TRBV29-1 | CSVGGALNTEAFF